Following are 7 T cell receptor beta chains from one sample sequenced in a study of CD8 T cells in ankylosing spondylitis. TCRdb called the 5' RACE reads again in MiXCR, with one record for every CDR3 protein. The table lists roughly 180,000 distinct CDR3 sequences, 10% to 15% of them singletons, with approximately 11% in the top ten. Source material: blood, either unsorted or a sorted T cell fraction (not recorded which). The receptors were gathered from a female donor with ankylosing spondylitis or in good health (not recorded which).

The rearrangement uses TRBV6-5 and TRBJ2-1; D gene uncertain. CDR3 length equals 14 residues. Germline V CDR1 and CDR2: MNHEY, SVGAGI. Trimming stripped 5 bases from V and 9 bases from J, with 17 bases between. The CDR3 DNA reads TGTGCCAGCAGTCAATCAGCTAACGGCGGTGAGCAGTTCTTC. It is translated as CASSQSANGGEQFF.

This clonotype was recorded a few times. The chain has TRBV4-3 and TRBJ2-3; D not certain. There are 15 residues in the CDR3. Germline V gene sequence: CDR1 LGHNA, CDR2 YSLEER. Trimming shortened V by 0 bases and J by 0 bases, and 7 bases separated the two germline ends. In DNA form, the CDR3 reads TGCGCCAGCAGCCAAGATCTCCTTAGCACAGATACGCAGTATTTT. Translated, it gives CASSQDLLSTDTQYF.

Many counts were recorded for this clonotype. This chain connects TRBV21-1 to TRBJ1-4; the D call of TRBD1 is as the table states it, not checked on the DNA. TRBV21-1 is designated a pseudogene. This CDR3 contains 17 residues. CDR3 in amino acids: CASSLGPTGTGVEKLFF. The DNA for the CDR3 is TGTGCCAGCAGCCTTGGGCCCACCGGGACAGGGGTGGAAAAACTGTTTTTT.

This clonotype was found many times. The J gene is TRBJ2-7, the V gene TRBV7-6; 10 nucleotides match TRBD2. V trimming: 2 bases; J trimming: 0 bases; junction bases outside the gene matches: 4. CDR3 length: 16 amino acids. The V gene's germline CDR1 is SGHVS and CDR2 FNYEAQ. CDR3 nucleotide sequence: TGTGCCAGCAGCTTAACTCCTAGCGGGAGCTCCTACGAGCAGTACTTC. Encoded protein: CASSLTPSGSSYEQYF.

The chain joins TRBV10-3 to TRBJ2-7; perhaps D is TRBD1 or TRBD2 (5 bases each). Trimming removed 8 bases from V and 5 bases from J, with 16 bases in between. Germline V gene lookup returns CDR1 ENHRY and CDR2 SYGVKD. The CDR3 runs to 13 residues. In nucleotides, the CDR3 is TGTGCCATCGGGGAGACAGTGAAAAACGAGCAGTACTTC. Protein: CAIGETVKNEQYF.

This clonotype was seen repeatedly, ten times or more. The V call is TRBV5-1, the J call TRBJ1-5, with D unclear. Germline lookup yields CDR1 SGHRS and CDR2 YFSETQ. This CDR3 region has 11 residues. This CDR3 is CAGRGNQPQHF. The CDR3 nucleotides are TGCGCTGGCCGGGGCAATCAGCCCCAGCATTTT.

This chain connects TRBV7-2 to TRBJ2-1, with 7 bases aligning to TRBD2. The CDR3 extends over 15 amino acids. Germline V gives CDR1 SGHTA, CDR2 FQGNSA. J lost 4 bases, V lost 5 bases, and 8 bases had no gene match. The CDR3 here is CASSLERGSYNEQFF. The CDR3 DNA reads TGTGCCAGCAGCCTGGAGCGGGGATCTTACAATGAGCAGTTCTTC. The variable domain in full, with the rest retrieved from reference TRBV7-2 and TRBJ2-1, is GAGVSQSPSNKVTEKGKDVELRCDPISGHTALYWYRQSLGQGLEFLIYFQGNSAPDKSGLPSDRFSAERTGGSVSTLTIQRTQQEDSAVYLCASSLERGSYNEQFFGPGTRLTVL.